The rows below give T cell receptor beta chains drawn from one sample of a study of Ad26.COV2.S vaccination and SARS-CoV-2 variants. Some clones are missing from TCRdb's copy, which holds only in-frame ones; the method was immunoSEQ multiplex PCR. The table has 450,000 to 550,000 clones, 89% seen once. This specimen consisted of peripheral blood, obtained in a trial of Ad26.COV2.S vaccine versus placebo. Source of these receptors: a person between 18 and 59 years old who received the Ad26.COV2.S COVID-19 vaccine or a placebo. The CDR3 runs from the conserved cysteine through the conserved F or W. A D gene is named only where the DNA matches it firmly. Clone size, where shown, is once, few, many, or a class for clones that have expanded.

>TRBV5-1|NA|NA|TRBJ1-3
CASSDGHPRIYF
>TRBV28|NA|NA|TRBJ2-1
CASSSGHNPMQFF
>TRBV15|NA|NA|TRBJ2-7
CATSRGQGPLREQYF
>TRBV6-1|TRBD1|NA|TRBJ1-2
CASSEARGGLGYGYTF
>TRBV7-8|NA|NA|TRBJ2-5
CASRYRWATNGLETQYF
>TRBV18|NA|NA|TRBJ2-2
CASSPMETGELFF
>TRBV4-1|NA|NA|TRBJ2-1
CASSQDRAGYNEQFF
>TRBV5-1|TRBD2|NA|TRBJ2-3
CASSFLAGGPDTQYF
>TRBV7-9|NA|NA|TRBJ2-5
CASSLSRDRETQYF
>TRBV19|TRBD2|NA|TRBJ2-1
CASSIITSGQNEQFF
>TRBV18|TRBD2|few|TRBJ2-7
CASSPTQPSGSSYEQYF
>TRBV29-1|NA|NA|TRBJ2-1
CSVQDRESSYNEQFF
>TRBV4-3|TRBD1|NA|TRBJ2-5
CASSLVGTGGETQYF
>TRBV5-1|NA|NA|TRBJ2-1
CASSAVGVGSYNEQFF
>TRBV6-4|NA|once|TRBJ2-2
CASRLGKSGELFF
>TRBV25-1|NA|NA|TRBJ1-5
CASSGQGQPQHF
>TRBV19|NA|once|TRBJ2-1
CASSIGGAPSYNEQFF
>TRBV6-5|TRBD1|once|TRBJ1-4
CASSYSRDRGEKLFF
>TRBV19|NA|NA|TRBJ1-5
CASSFSGPASFWSNQPQHF
>TRBV28|NA|once|TRBJ1-4
CASNSANEKLFF
>TRBV3-1/TRBV3-2|NA|few|TRBJ1-1
CASSQGDTEAFF
>TRBV11-2|NA|NA|TRBJ1-3
CASSYFPGPTGNTIYF
>TRBV10-3|TRBD2|NA|TRBJ2-7
CAIGLAAQWGSSYEQYF
>TRBV5-4|TRBD1|NA|TRBJ2-5
CASSPPGTAQETQYF
>TRBV4-1|NA|NA|TRBJ2-5
CASSQAALGSQETQYF
>TRBV25-1|NA|NA|TRBJ1-2
CASSEPGAGAYGYTF
>TRBV5-1|NA|NA|TRBJ1-3
CASTPGGLVGNTIYF
>TRBV5-1|TRBD1|NA|TRBJ1-4
CASSWTGDEKLFF
>TRBV28|TRBD1|NA|TRBJ2-5
CASSSTGTGGSAQYF
>TRBV7-2|NA|NA|TRBJ1-1
CASSLASGIAEAFF
>TRBV6-2/TRBV6-3|TRBD2|NA|TRBJ2-1
CASSSPHRTSGSGRNNEQFF
>TRBV5-8|NA|NA|TRBJ2-7
CASSLAAGHPYEQYF
>TRBV28|NA|NA|TRBJ1-6
CASNGAAYNSPLHF
>TRBV4-1|NA|NA|TRBJ1-4
CASSRDSGAEKLFF
>TRBV5-1|NA|NA|TRBJ1-4
CASRLVVNPNEKLFF
>TRBV6-5|TRBD1|NA|TRBJ2-2
CASIRGLFTGELFF
>TRBV5-1|NA|NA|TRBJ1-1
CASRGPGEAFF
>TRBV9|NA|NA|TRBJ2-2
CASSPTGTTGELFF
>TRBV10-3|NA|NA|TRBJ1-5
CAISDGGQPQHF
>TRBV5-5|NA|NA|TRBJ2-1
CASSPRGQNNEQFF
>TRBV7-6|NA|NA|TRBJ1-5
CASSLGGTSNQPQHF
>TRBV6-2/TRBV6-3|TRBD1|NA|TRBJ1-1
CASSYRLAGQGEAFF
>TRBV7-9|TRBD1|NA|TRBJ1-3
CASSLRQGVTGNTIYF
>TRBV6-5|TRBD1|once|TRBJ2-7
CASSGTGSSYEQYF
>TRBV7-6|NA|NA|TRBJ1-1
CASSLVARMNTEAFF
>TRBV5-1|NA|NA|TRBJ2-7
CASSLVAVSSYEQYF
>TRBV9|NA|NA|TRBJ1-2
CASSVGRGDYGYTF
>TRBV30|TRBD1|NA|TRBJ2-1
CAWSVQQGYENEQFF
>TRBV4-1|NA|NA|TRBJ1-5
CASSKTGPQPQHF
>TRBV6-5|NA|NA|TRBJ1-2
CASDRSYGYTF
>TRBV3-1/TRBV3-2|NA|NA|TRBJ2-7
CASGGTVAQYF
>TRBV5-1|NA|NA|TRBJ1-2
CASSLGASYGYTF